The 16 T cell receptor beta chains presented below share a single source sample, sequenced in a study of response to subunit inactivated influenza vaccine. TCRdb reprocessed the RT-PCR reads via MiXCR and lists one record per CDR3 protein. This sample yields approximately 200,000 distinct CDR3 sequences, of which over 13% are seen a single time; 26% belongs to the top ten. The sequencing here drew on CD8+ T cells sorted from PBMCs, taken more than 4 days after vaccination. Source of these receptors: a man between 45 and 60 years old who received an inactivated influenza vaccine.

The chain joins TRBV5-5 to TRBJ1-1; D not certain. The CDR3 runs to 15 residues. CDR1 SGHKS and CDR2 YYEKEE come from the germline V gene (reference sequence). V lost 3 bases to trimming and J lost 0 bases, with 12 bases between them. In nucleotides, the CDR3 is TGTGCCAGCAGCTCCTCGTACCACATGAACACTGAAGCTTTCTTT. Translating gives CASSSSYHMNTEAFF.

This clonotype was detected only a few times. This chain joins TRBV28 and TRBJ2-7; no definite D call. V was pared by 6 bases and J by 6 bases, with 18 bases between. The CDR3 extends over 14 amino acids. CDR1 and CDR2 from the germline V gene are MDHEN and SYDVKM. Here the CDR3 DNA reads TGTGCCAGCAGCGCCCGGGCTTATATGCCCGAGCAGTACTTC. Its protein is CASSARAYMPEQYF.

The chain recombines TRBV12-3 or TRBV12-4 with TRBJ2-6, with TRBD1 matching over 7 bases. CDR3 length: 17 amino acids. V shed 6 bases and J 3 bases; nucleotides not matched to a gene: 11. The CDR3 here is CASSYLTGDLGANVLTF. CDR3 bases: TGTGCCAGCAGCTACCTTACAGGGGATCTTGGGGCCAACGTCCTGACTTTC.

This clonotype was seen ten or more times. The J gene is TRBJ2-5, the V gene TRBV5-1; D possibly corresponds to TRBD2 (5 bases). The CDR3 totals 15 residues. The V gene lost 1 base and the J gene lost 3 bases, with 13 bases spanning the gap. Germline CDR1 SGHRS, CDR2 YFSETQ. DNA for the CDR3: TGCGCCAGCAGCTTGTTTGGGGTGGAGGAAGAGACCCAGTACTTC. Amino acid sequence: CASSLFGVEEETQYF.

The chain couples TRBV28 to TRBJ2-2; 8 nucleotides agree with TRBD2. CDR3 length: 15 residues. Germline CDR1 and CDR2: MDHEN and SYDVKM. The V and J ends lost 4 bases and 6 bases, in that order; junction bases with no gene match: 7. The CDR3 region is CASSWTAGESGELFF. The CDR3 DNA reads TGTGCCAGCAGTTGGACAGCGGGAGAGTCCGGGGAGCTGTTTTTT.

This sequence joins TRBV11-2 and TRBJ2-7; 10 nucleotides match TRBD2. The germline CDR1 and CDR2 sequences are SGHAT and FQNNGV. This CDR3 spans 16 amino acids. Trimming at V came to 5 bases and at J to 1 base, leaving 8 bases not matched to a gene. Written as DNA, the CDR3 is TGTGCCAGCAGCGGCATCTCTAGCGGGAGTTCCTACGAGCAGTACTTC. Protein: CASSGISSGSSYEQYF.

This clonotype was seen at least ten times. V is TRBV12-3 or TRBV12-4 and J is TRBJ1-2; 9 positions match TRBD1. With V trimmed by 5 bases and J by 0 bases, 10 bases remained unmatched. CDR3 length: 17 amino acids. In nucleotides, the CDR3 is TGTGCCAGCAGTACCCGGGACAGGGCCTTTCCTAACTATGGCTACACCTTC. Translating it yields CASSTRDRAFPNYGYTF.

The genes are TRBV4-3 and TRBJ2-3, with no clear D. This CDR3 contains 13 residues. Between the trimmed V and J ends, which lost 4 bases and 4 bases, there was a span of 9 bases. Germline CDR1 reads LGHNA; CDR2 reads YSLEER. As DNA, the CDR3 is TGCGCCAGCAGCCCAGATGGCGCAGATACGCAGTATTTT. Protein sequence: CASSPDGADTQYF.

Comments on this clonotype: It may be a read error: a sequence one base away is much more abundant. The chain's CDR3 is CASSTGTSGGNEQFF. The CDR3 nucleotides read TGTGCCAGCAGCACCGGGACTAGCGGGGGCAATGAGCAGTTCTTC. The chain employs TRBV7-6 and TRBJ2-1; TRBD2 matches at 14 bases. Germline V gene lookup returns CDR1 SGHVS and CDR2 FNYEAQ. The V gene end was trimmed by 5 bases and the J gene end by 6 bases; junction bases not matched to a gene: 3. This CDR3 region has 15 residues.

This chain joins TRBV12-3 or TRBV12-4 and TRBJ2-3; D remains ambiguous. The CDR3 spans 15 residues. V shed 3 bases and J shed 0 bases, with 10 bases lying between them. CDR3: CASSLGQLSTDTQYF. The CDR3 DNA sequence: TGTGCCAGCAGTTTGGGTCAACTAAGCACAGATACGCAGTATTTT.

There are a few counts of this clonotype. This chain connects TRBV7-9 to TRBJ1-1, with a tentative D call TRBD1 (5 bases). Trimming stripped 6 bases from V and 0 bases from J, with 20 bases between. The CDR3 loop spans 17 amino acids. The germline V gene has CDR1 SEHNR and CDR2 FQNEAQ (reference sequence). In DNA, the CDR3 is TGTGCCAGCAGGAACTCCCAGACAGCTGCCCTGAACACTGAAGCTTTCTTT. Protein sequence: CASRNSQTAALNTEAFF.

The chain links TRBV4-1 to TRBJ2-1, with 9 bases aligning to TRBD1. The V gene end was trimmed by 1 base and the J gene end by 3 bases; junction bases not matched to a gene: 1. The CDR3 runs to 15 residues. CDR1 and CDR2 (germline): MGHRA, YSYEKL. The CDR3 DNA reads TGCGCCAGCAGCCAAGTGGACAGGGGCTACAATGAGCAGTTCTTC. It specifies CASSQVDRGYNEQFF.

This clonotype was detected ten times or more. The gene calls are TRBV4-1 and TRBJ1-5; the D is unclear. V lost 0 bases and J 1 base, leaving 7 bases between the germline ends. Germline V gene lookup returns CDR1 MGHRA and CDR2 YSYEKL. The CDR3 totals 15 residues. In DNA, the CDR3 is TGCGCCAGCAGCCAAGAAGGGCAGAGCAATCAGCCCCAGCATTTT. Protein: CASSQEGQSNQPQHF.

The gene calls are TRBV19 and TRBJ1-6; tentatively, D is TRBD1 (6 bases). This CDR3 region has 13 residues. The germline V gene has CDR1 LNHDA and CDR2 SQIVND (reference sequence). The germline V and J ends were trimmed by 10 bases and 7 bases, with 14 bases remaining between them. The CDR3 sequence is CATQGYVNSPLHF. The CDR3 DNA reads as TGTGCCACTCAGGGGTATGTGAATTCACCCCTCCACTTT.

The chain joins TRBV7-9 to TRBJ1-2; D uncertain. In germline, CDR1 is SEHNR, CDR2 FQNEAQ (reference sequence). The V and J ends lost 2 bases and 6 bases respectively, with 10 bases between them. The CDR3 contains 13 residues. The CDR3 loop reads CASSLSIVDGYTF. CDR3 bases: TGTGCCAGCAGCTTATCGATCGTGGATGGCTACACCTTC.

This clonotype was seen a handful of times. The chain employs TRBV30 and TRBJ2-1; no definite D call. Germline V gives CDR1 GTSNPN, CDR2 SVGIG (reference sequence). Trimming removed 5 bases at V and 5 bases at J, with 13 bases between. The length of the CDR3 is 13 residues. The CDR3 nucleotides are TGTGCCTGGGACCGCGGTGGGGACAATGAGCAGTTCTTC. Translated, it gives CAWDRGGDNEQFF.